The 27 T cell receptor beta chains presented below share a single source sample, sequenced in a study of cytomegalovirus exposure and HLA in healthy donors. The PCR had 60 Vbeta and 13 Jbeta primers. Generated by immunoSEQ multiplex PCR, the TCRdb table keeps only in-frame clones and is missing some. Among 100,000 to 150,000 clones listed, 60% to 80% were seen once. Material for sequencing was PBMCs. The receptors originated from a woman between 45 and 60 years old in good health and CMV-seronegative.

The chain recombines TRBV7-2 with TRBJ2-4; no clear D gene. The CDR3 consists of 15 residues. Germline CDR1 and CDR2: SGHTA and FQGNSA. The V gene lost 4 bases and the J gene lost 0 bases, with 10 bases spanning the gap. CDR3 in amino acids: CASSWHMLAKNIQYF. The CDR3 DNA follows: TGTGCCAGCAGCTGGCATATGCTAGCCAAAAACATTCAGTACTTC.

The chain employs TRBV27 and TRBJ2-1; 7 nucleotides align to TRBD1. The ends lost 4 bases at V and 8 bases at J; junction bases unmatched: 2. The CDR3 is made up of 12 amino acids. The germline V gene encodes CDR1 MNHEY and CDR2 SMNVEV (reference sequence). In DNA, the CDR3 is TGTGCCAGCAGTTCGACAGGGTATGAGCAGTTCTTC. Protein product: CASSSTGYEQFF.

In the case of this clone: Mismatch with germline at one junction end may stem from a read error. The rearrangement uses TRBV27 and TRBJ2-3, with TRBD2 matching 10 bases. Germline V gene sequence: CDR1 MNHEY, CDR2 SMNVEV (reference sequence). The CDR3 contains 15 residues. CDR3 residues: CASNDLAGGTDTQYF. CDR3 bases: TGTGCCAGTAACGATTTAGCGGGGGGCACTGATACGCAGTATTTT.

V gene TRBV7-3 combines with J gene TRBJ1-1; 7 positions match TRBD1. The CDR3 is 15 amino acids. J was trimmed by 1 base and V by 2 bases; bases with no gene match: 4. Germline loops: CDR1 SGHTA, CDR2 FQGTGA. Here the CDR3 reads CASSLLDRKNTEAFF. The DNA of the CDR3 is TGTGCCAGCAGCTTATTGGACAGGAAGAACACTGAAGCTTTCTTT.

J is TRBJ2-1 and V is TRBV6-5; D perhaps matches TRBD1 (5 bases). This CDR3 is built from 14 residues. Trimming left V 2 bases short and J 9 bases short, with 14 bases between. Germline CDR1 reads MNHEY; CDR2 reads SVGAGI. The CDR3, as DNA: TGTGCCAGCAGTTACGCAGGTCCCAGGGTTGAGCAGTTCTTC. It specifies CASSYAGPRVEQFF.

For this clone: A read error may produce the germline difference seen at one junction end. The gene calls are TRBV30 and TRBJ1-3; D is ambiguous. This CDR3 is built from 16 residues. Germline V gives CDR1 GTSNPN, CDR2 SVGIG (reference sequence). CDR3 nucleotide sequence: TGTGCCCGGAGTAAGCTGGTGAAGGGAGCTGGAAACACCATATATTTT. Translation: CARSKLVKGAGNTIYF.

This clone showed up many times. The chain carries TRBV11-2 and TRBJ2-1, with TRBD2 matching 9 bases. This CDR3 comprises 15 residues. Germline V CDR1 and CDR2: SGHAT, FQNNGV. V shed 2 bases and J 7 bases; nucleotides not matched to a gene: 6. CDR3 loop: CASSLLLAGFNEQFF. Here the CDR3 DNA reads TGTGCCAGCAGCTTACTACTAGCGGGCTTTAATGAGCAGTTCTTC.

This clone was found once. Other nucleotide sequences from this sample produce the same CDR3. V gene TRBV5-1 combines with J gene TRBJ2-1, with D tentatively TRBD2 (6 bases). CDR1 and CDR2 (germline): SGHRS, YFSETQ. The CDR3 consists of 15 residues. V was trimmed by 4 bases and J by 0 bases, leaving 11 bases between them. CDR3 sequence: CASSSDGGSYNEQFF. CDR3 nucleotide sequence: TGCGCCAGCAGCAGTGACGGGGGCTCCTACAATGAGCAGTTCTTC. Full variable domain (rest looked up from reference TRBV5-1 and TRBJ2-1): KAGVTQTPRYLIKTRGQQVTLSCSPISGHRSVSWYQQTPGQGLQFLFEYFSETQRNKGNFPGRFSGRQFSNSRSEMNVSTLELGDSALYLCASSSDGGSYNEQFFGPGTRLTVL.

The chain links TRBV5-1 to TRBJ2-7; possibly TRBD2 for D (6 bases). The CDR3 consists of 15 residues. The V end was cut by 1 base, the J end by 6 bases, with 17 bases between. CDR1 is SGHRS and CDR2 is YFSETQ in the germline V gene. CDR3 DNA: TGCGCCAGCAGCTTGACCCGGGGGTTAAGGCGCGAGCAGTACTTC. Translated, it gives CASSLTRGLRREQYF.

The table lists this clone with a few counts. This chain links TRBV20-1 with TRBJ1-4; D gene uncertain. The germline gives CDR1 DFQATT, CDR2 SNEGSKA (reference sequence). This CDR3 is 11 amino acids long. The V and J ends lost 0 bases and 8 bases respectively, with 4 bases between them. In DNA form, the CDR3 reads TGCAGTGCTAGAGATCGGGAAAAACTGTTTTTT. Translation gives CSARDREKLFF.

The chain combines TRBV5-1 with TRBJ2-1, with 10 bases that match TRBD2. CDR1 and CDR2 (germline): SGHRS, YFSETQ. After removal of 5 bases from V and 8 bases from J, the junction contained 10 bases not matched to a gene. CDR3 length: 15 residues. The CDR3 spells CASSSTGTSVYEQFF. The DNA of the CDR3 is TGCGCCAGCAGTTCCACCGGGACTAGCGTCTATGAGCAGTTCTTC.

This chain uses TRBV28 with TRBJ2-3; 10 bases are shared with TRBD2. This CDR3 is built from 18 residues. From germline, CDR1 is MDHEN and CDR2 SYDVKM. V gave up 1 base and J gave up 1 base; unmatched junction bases: 8. DNA of the CDR3: TGTGCCAGCAGTTTATTTCCTCGGGGGACTAGCGGCACAGATACGCAGTATTTT. It codes for CASSLFPRGTSGTDTQYF.

V usage is TRBV7-2 and J usage is TRBJ1-1; 12 bases match TRBD1. The CDR3 is 15 amino acids. CDR1 is SGHTA, CDR2 FQGNSA, per germline. Trimming at V came to 6 bases and at J to 5 bases, leaving 7 bases not matched to a gene. In nucleotides, the CDR3 is TGTGCCAGCAGAACGGGACAGGGGGCGCGGACTGAAGCTTTCTTT. Encoded protein: CASRTGQGARTEAFF.

This chain links TRBV18 with TRBJ1-4, with TRBD1 matching over 7 bases. V gave up 6 bases and J gave up 6 bases; unmatched junction bases: 4. Germline-derived CDR1 and CDR2 are KGHSH and LQKENI. This CDR3 spans 13 amino acids. CDR3 sequence reads: CASSNDRDEKLFF. The CDR3 DNA reads TGTGCCAGCTCTAACGACAGGGATGAAAAACTGTTTTTT.

V and J are TRBV9 and TRBJ2-1, with a weak D call TRBD2 (6 bases). Per germline, CDR1 SGDLS and CDR2 YYNGEE. This CDR3 spans 14 amino acids. Trimming removed 2 bases at V and 2 bases at J, with 8 bases between. CDR3 region: CASSVGTAYNEQFF. In DNA form, the CDR3 reads TGTGCCAGCAGCGTGGGGACTGCCTACAATGAGCAGTTCTTC. The full variable domain, its missing parts supplied by reference TRBV9 and TRBJ2-1, is DSGVTQTPKHLITATGQRVTLRCSPRSGDLSVYWYQQSLDQGLQFLIQYYNGEERAKGNILERFSAQQFPDLHSELNLSSLELGDSALYFCASSVGTAYNEQFFGPGTRLTVL.

The chain carries TRBV6-5 and TRBJ1-4; 10 bases fit TRBD1. CDR1 is MNHEY and CDR2 is SVGAGI in the germline V gene. CDR3 length: 15 residues. V was pared by 6 bases and J by 4 bases, with 5 bases of the junction left unmatched. CDR3 residues: CASRGTGAHNEKLFF. CDR3 DNA: TGTGCCAGCAGGGGGACAGGGGCTCATAATGAAAAACTGTTTTTT.

This clone was counted once. The chain links TRBV11-2 to TRBJ2-2; TRBD2 might be the D (5 bases). Trimming took off 1 base at V and 4 bases at J, with 10 bases between the two ends. Germline loops: CDR1 SGHAT, CDR2 FQNNGV. The CDR3 contains 15 residues. In DNA form, the CDR3 reads TGTGCCAGCAGCTTAGCCGGGGTAGGCACCGGGGAGCTGTTTTTT. Translation gives CASSLAGVGTGELFF. The whole variable domain, filled in from reference TRBV11-2 and TRBJ2-2, reads EAGVAQSPRYKIIEKRQSVAFWCNPISGHATLYWYQQILGQGPKLLIQFQNNGVVDDSQLPKDRFSAERLKGVDSTLKIQPAKLEDSAVYLCASSLAGVGTGELFFGEGSRLTVL.

The V call is TRBV9, the J call TRBJ2-5, with 7 bases identical to TRBD2. This CDR3 has 16 residues. J was trimmed by 1 base and V by 1 base; bases with no gene match: 7. Germline lookup yields CDR1 SGDLS and CDR2 YYNGEE. The chain's CDR3 is CASSVYMGGPQETQYF. Written as DNA, the CDR3 is TGTGCCAGCAGCGTATATATGGGAGGGCCCCAAGAGACCCAGTACTTC.

The genes are TRBV5-4 and TRBJ1-2, with D uncertain. Germline loops: CDR1 SGHNT, CDR2 YYREEE (reference sequence). V was pared by 0 bases and J by 0 bases, with 12 bases between. The CDR3 runs 16 residues. The chain's CDR3 is CASSLANTLANYGYTF. The CDR3 nucleotides are TGTGCCAGCAGCTTGGCCAATACTTTAGCTAACTATGGCTACACCTTC.

The chain combines TRBV23-1 with TRBJ1-3; 8 nucleotides match TRBD1. TRBV23-1 is an ORF for which the function is uncertain. Trimming took 11 bases from V and 11 from J; bases not matched to a gene: 20. The CDR3 has 15 residues. CDR3 coding DNA: TGCGCCTGGGACCGGGACAGGACCGGCGGGAACGCCATATATTTT. Its protein is CAWDRDRTGGNAIYF.

This sequence joins TRBV11-2 and TRBJ1-5; maybe TRBD1 (5 bases). V lost 2 bases and J 7 bases, leaving 12 bases between the germline ends. Germline CDR1 reads SGHAT; CDR2 reads FQNNGV. This CDR3 spans 14 amino acids. The CDR3 sequence is CASSLHGKGQPQHF. The CDR3 nucleotides read TGTGCCAGCAGCTTACATGGGAAGGGGCAGCCCCAGCATTTT.

The CDR3 bases are TGTGCCAGCAGCAGCTCGTCGCCCGGAGTCGGCAATGAGCAGTTCTTC. Translated: CASSSSSPGVGNEQFF. The chain uses TRBV6-6 and TRBJ2-1; D remains ambiguous. Trimming removed 6 bases at V and 6 bases at J, with 21 bases between. CDR3 length equals 16 residues. Germline V gives CDR1 MNHNY, CDR2 SVGAGI (reference sequence).

This chain connects TRBV9 to TRBJ2-7; a possible D gene is TRBD1 (5 bases). Germline assignment: CDR1 SGDLS and CDR2 YYNGEE. The CDR3 is 16 amino acids. Deletions cut 1 base from V and 3 bases from J, with 17 bases between. The CDR3 region is CASSVTSGKGIYEQYF. Written as DNA, the CDR3 is TGTGCCAGCAGCGTAACCTCAGGGAAGGGGATCTACGAGCAGTACTTC.

A few counts support this clone. This chain connects TRBV5-4 to TRBJ2-3, with D unresolved. The CDR3 extends over 13 amino acids. The ends were cut back, 10 bases at V and 0 bases at J, with 12 bases in the middle. The V gene's germline CDR1 is SGHNT and CDR2 YYREEE (reference sequence). CDR3 in amino acids: CAASPTSTDTQYF. The DNA for the CDR3 is TGTGCCGCTAGTCCGACTAGCACAGATACGCAGTATTTT.

The J gene is TRBJ2-6, the V gene TRBV2, with D tentatively TRBD1 (6 bases). Trimming removed 2 bases from V and 4 bases from J, with 9 bases in between. The CDR3 is 15 residues long. Germline V CDR1 and CDR2: SNHLY, FYNNEI. Here the CDR3 reads CASSEQGTGANVLTF. As DNA, the CDR3 is TGTGCCAGCAGTGAACAGGGGACCGGGGCCAACGTCCTGACTTTC.

This clone was seen just once. The DNA of the CDR3 is TGTGCCAGCAGCCAGGCCCGGGGGGTCGAGGTTTCACCCCTCCACTTT. This translates into CASSQARGVEVSPLHF. The gene calls are TRBV4-2 and TRBJ1-6; TRBD1 might be the D (5 bases). V lost 3 bases to trimming and J lost 9 bases, with 18 bases between them. Germline V gene data show CDR1 as LGHNA and CDR2 as YNFKEQ. The CDR3 length is 16 residues.

This sequence joins TRBV28 and TRBJ1-1; no firm D call. The CDR3 length is 13 residues. V lost 7 bases to trimming and J lost 0 bases, with 9 bases between them. Looked up from germline, CDR1 is MDHEN and CDR2 is SYDVKM. The DNA for the CDR3 is TGTGCCAGCAATAACGGGGTGAACACTGAAGCTTTCTTT. Translating it yields CASNNGVNTEAFF.